The 20 T cell receptor beta chains listed next were all sequenced from one sample in a study of T cells in Graves' hyperthyroidism and ophthalmopathy. RNA transcripts were the template for amplifying TCR beta CDR3 regions. With the HTBI primer set, the TCR CDR3 went through a first round of RT-PCR. TCRdb recomputed calls from the multiplex PCR reads with MiXCR, one row per CDR3 protein. The sample has about 720,000 distinct CDR3 sequences, around 17% seen once. Sequenced: blood. These receptors all come from a man aged 18 to 29 with Graves' hyperthyroidism.

The table lists this clonotype with many counts. The V gene is TRBV6-2 or TRBV6-3, the J gene TRBJ2-7; 13 nucleotides align to TRBD2. This CDR3 contains 14 residues. Germline lookup yields CDR1 MNHEY and CDR2 SVGEGT. V lost 8 bases and J lost 2; bases outside the gene matches: 3. DNA for the CDR3: TGTGCCAGCCGGACTAGCGGGAGTCCCTACGAGCAGTACTTC. Protein product: CASRTSGSPYEQYF.

This clonotype occurred many times. The chain uses TRBV3-1 and TRBJ2-7; D possibly matches TRBD1 or TRBD2 (5 bases each). Per the germline V gene, CDR1 is LGHDT and CDR2 is YNNKEL (reference sequence). V lost 4 bases, J lost 7 bases, and 14 bases lay in between. The CDR3 covers 13 residues. The CDR3, as DNA: TGTGCCAGCAGCCGACGTCTTGAGGGGGAGCAGTACTTC. Protein: CASSRRLEGEQYF.

The chain combines TRBV7-2 with TRBJ2-5, with unresolved D. Looked up from germline, CDR1 is SGHTA and CDR2 is FQGNSA. V dropped 5 bases and J dropped 5 bases, with 15 bases sitting between them. The CDR3 is 14 residues long. This CDR3 is CASSPPPGLETQYF. Written as DNA, the CDR3 is TGTGCCAGCAGCCCCCCCCCTGGGTTGGAGACCCAGTACTTC.

This clonotype has at least ten counts. CDR3 DNA: TGTGCCAGCAGTGGTACGTGGGGCATGAACACTGAAGCTTTCTTT. Encoded protein: CASSGTWGMNTEAFF. The V gene is TRBV6-1, the J gene TRBJ1-1; D is perhaps TRBD1 (5 bases). The germline CDR1 and CDR2 sequences are MNHNS and SASEGT. The CDR3 is made up of 15 amino acids. The V end was cut by 4 bases, the J end by 0 bases, with 12 bases between.

This clonotype was seen repeatedly, ten times or more. The J gene is TRBJ1-1, the V gene TRBV27, with 8 positions matching TRBD1. J was trimmed by 9 bases and V by 3 bases; bases with no gene match: 9. In germline, CDR1 is MNHEY, CDR2 SMNVEV (reference sequence). The CDR3 length is 14 residues. The CDR3 spells CASSLLDRGSQAFF. CDR3 DNA: TGTGCCAGCAGTTTGCTCGACAGGGGATCCCAAGCTTTCTTT.

This clonotype has just a few counts. This chain connects TRBV7-8 to TRBJ2-1, with D tentatively TRBD2 (5 bases). The V end lost 7 bases, the J end lost 0 bases, and 13 bases lay between the germline ends. This CDR3 is built from 15 residues. Per germline, CDR1 SGHVS and CDR2 FQNEAQ. This chain's CDR3 is CASTRDFPSYNEQFF. The CDR3 bases are TGTGCCAGCACCCGGGATTTCCCCTCCTACAATGAGCAGTTCTTC.

This clonotype was recorded a few times. The chain carries TRBV2 and TRBJ1-1, with D maybe TRBD1 (5 bases). The V gene's germline CDR1 is SNHLY and CDR2 FYNNEI. The CDR3 runs 15 residues. V dropped 3 bases and J dropped 3 bases, with 14 bases sitting between them. CDR3 DNA: TGTGCCAGCAGTGAGGTTGGGACCCCTCACACTGAAGCTTTCTTT. Its protein product is CASSEVGTPHTEAFF.

The genes are TRBV24-1 and TRBJ1-1; a weak D match, TRBD1 (5 bases). Germline V gene sequence: CDR1 KGHDR, CDR2 SFDVKD. Trimming stripped 3 bases from V and 5 bases from J, with 12 bases between. The CDR3 extends over 14 amino acids. The CDR3 coding sequence is TGTGCCACCAGTGATCGGGGCCGGGGAACTGAAGCTTTCTTT. Its protein is CATSDRGRGTEAFF.

A word on this clonotype: A much larger clone lies a single base off, so this may be a read error. V gene TRBV15 combines with J gene TRBJ1-1; D gene unclear. The V gene's germline CDR1 is LNHNV and CDR2 YYDKDF (reference sequence). CDR3 length equals 14 residues. Trimming shortened V by 0 bases and J by 1 base, and 6 bases separated the two germline ends. The CDR3 DNA reads as TGTGCCACCAGCAGAGATCGGAAGAACACTGAAGCTTTCTTT. It encodes CATSRDRKNTEAFF. Combining the CDR3 with reference TRBV15 and TRBJ1-1 gives the whole variable domain DAMVIQNPRYQVTQFGKPVTLSCSQTLNHNVMYWYQQKSSQAPKLLFHYYDKDFNNEADTPDNFQSRRPNTSFCFLDIRSPGLGDTAMYLCATSRDRKNTEAFFGQGTRLTVV.

This clonotype was detected many times. V gene TRBV29-1 combines with J gene TRBJ2-5, with 7 bases identical to TRBD2. The CDR3 consists of 14 residues. Germline values: CDR1 SQVTM, CDR2 ANQGSEA. V lost 7 bases, J lost 1 base, and 9 bases stayed unmatched. This chain's CDR3 is CSAPVGGGQETQYF. As DNA, the CDR3 is TGCAGCGCCCCAGTTGGGGGGGGCCAAGAGACCCAGTACTTC.

This chain connects TRBV6-1 to TRBJ1-1, with D possibly TRBD1 on 5 matching bases. V lost 7 bases to trimming and J lost 1 base, with 22 bases between them. There are 17 residues in the CDR3. The germline V gene encodes CDR1 MNHNS and CDR2 SASEGT. The CDR3 DNA reads as TGTGCCAGCAAGAAGTTAGGGGCAGGGCGCCCGAACACTGAAGCTTTCTTT. Protein product: CASKKLGAGRPNTEAFF.

The genes are TRBV7-3 and TRBJ2-3; 7 bases line up with TRBD1. This CDR3 contains 15 residues. Germline V lookup: CDR1 SGHTA, CDR2 FQGTGA. With V trimmed by 5 bases and J by 6 bases, 11 bases remained unmatched. CDR3 nucleotides: TGTGCCAGCAGCAGGGGGCCTGGTAACACGGATACGCAGTATTTT. Translating gives CASSRGPGNTDTQYF. Based on the CDR3 plus reference TRBV7-3 and TRBJ2-3, the full variable domain is GAGVSQTPSNKVTEKGKYVELRCDPISGHTALYWYRQSLGQGPEFLIYFQGTGAADDSGLPNDRFFAVRPEGSVSTLKIQRTERGDSAVYLCASSRGPGNTDTQYFGPGTRLTVL.

This clonotype was counted ten times or more. This chain joins TRBV7-9 and TRBJ2-7; D is perhaps TRBD2 (6 bases). With 2 bases removed from V and 5 bases from J, the gap between germline ends came to 10 bases. CDR1 and CDR2 from the germline V gene are SEHNR and FQNEAQ (reference sequence). This CDR3 has 13 amino acids. The DNA for the CDR3 is TGTGCCAGCAGCTTATGGGGGGACCACGAGCAGTACTTC. Its protein is CASSLWGDHEQYF.

In its sample, this clonotype was seen many times. The rearrangement joins TRBV28 to TRBJ2-5; the D is unclear. This CDR3 is 15 amino acids long. The germline V and J ends were trimmed by 6 bases and 2 bases, with 16 bases remaining between them. Germline loops: CDR1 MDHEN, CDR2 SYDVKM. The CDR3 bases are TGTGCCAGCAGGTCCCCCCTAGGGTCGCAAGAGACCCAGTACTTC. As protein: CASRSPLGSQETQYF.

This clonotype appeared a few times. This chain joins TRBV10-2 and TRBJ2-2; D is perhaps TRBD2 (6 bases). The V gene's germline CDR1 is WSHSY and CDR2 SAAADI. The ends were cut back, 10 bases at V and 1 base at J, with 22 bases in the middle. The CDR3 extends over 17 amino acids. CDR3 residues: CATTGWKGRRNTGELFF. The CDR3 nucleotides are TGCGCCACAACCGGATGGAAGGGGAGGAGGAACACCGGGGAGCTGTTTTTT.

The table lists this clonotype with many counts. The chain employs TRBV20-1 and TRBJ1-5, with a weak D call TRBD1 (5 bases). CDR1 DFQATT and CDR2 SNEGSKA come from the germline V gene (reference sequence). Trimming shortened V by 1 base and J by 0 bases, and 16 bases separated the two germline ends. CDR3 length equals 17 residues. The CDR3 nucleotides are TGCAGTGCTAGAGGGGGCCCTAATCGGTATAGCAATCAGCCCCAGCATTTT. As protein: CSARGGPNRYSNQPQHF.

This clonotype was seen many times. This chain links TRBV12-5 with TRBJ1-5; D is undetermined. Per germline, CDR1 LGHNT and CDR2 FRNRAP. The CDR3 sequence is 14 residues long. V lost 7 bases and J 6 bases, leaving 16 bases between the germline ends. The CDR3: CASAPPGPGQPQHF. CDR3 in DNA: TGTGCTAGTGCTCCTCCCGGGCCAGGTCAGCCCCAGCATTTT.

This clonotype was seen many times. The rearrangement uses TRBV28 and TRBJ2-7; TRBD1 is a possible D gene (5 bases). The CDR3 covers 12 residues. CDR1 is MDHEN, CDR2 SYDVKM, per germline. The germline V and J ends were trimmed by 7 bases and 5 bases, with 12 bases remaining between them. The CDR3 protein is CASKRTRDEQYF. DNA for the CDR3: TGTGCCAGCAAACGGACACGGGACGAGCAGTACTTC.

This clonotype showed up just once. A read error may be the cause here, since a much bigger clone is one base away. The rearrangement links TRBV11-3 to TRBJ1-2; D might be TRBD1 (5 bases). Deletions cut 5 bases from V and 3 bases from J, with 10 bases between. The germline V gene has CDR1 SGHNT and CDR2 YENEEA. There are 13 residues in the CDR3. In DNA form, the CDR3 reads TGTGCCAGCAGCACCACGACAGACTATGGCTACACCTTC. It yields the protein CASSTTTDYGYTF.

This clonotype was recorded at least ten times. This sequence joins TRBV28 and TRBJ2-2; a possible D gene is TRBD1 (5 bases). CDR3 length equals 15 residues. V lost 5 bases and J lost 1, with 11 bases in between. Germline-derived CDR1 and CDR2 are MDHEN and SYDVKM. The CDR3, as DNA: TGTGCCAGCAGTCCCGGACATTTGAACACCGGGGAGCTGTTTTTT. Its translation: CASSPGHLNTGELFF.